The 27 T cell receptor beta chains given below trace back to one sample, sequenced in a study of shared clonotypes between healthy human individuals. Assay used: immunoSEQ multiplex PCR; TCRdb lists only in-frame clones, some missing. The sample has approximately 2,000,000 clones; 80% to 95% are singletons. The sample comprised naive CD4+ T cells from PBMCs. Subset specified: CD45RA+ positively selected. These receptors were obtained from a young man in good health. Some clones in this sample may be carry-over from other donors' samples.

Only one count was recorded for this clone. The chain joins TRBV11-2 to TRBJ2-3, with D perhaps TRBD2 (5 bases). This CDR3 spans 13 amino acids. Germline V gene data show CDR1 as SGHAT and CDR2 as FQNNGV. V lost 3 bases, J lost 5 bases, and 9 bases lay in between. DNA for the CDR3: TGTGCCAGCAGCTTTTCGGGGAGAGATACGCAGTATTTT. This encodes CASSFSGRDTQYF.

This chain links TRBV5-1 with TRBJ2-1; 9 positions match TRBD2. The CDR3 spans 15 residues. Germline trimming cut 3 bases from V and 5 bases from J; bases unmatched to any gene: 6. The germline gives CDR1 SGHRS, CDR2 YFSETQ. The CDR3 is CASSYLLAGDNEQFF. CDR3 in DNA: TGCGCCAGCAGCTACCTCTTAGCGGGGGACAATGAGCAGTTCTTC.

The chain is built from TRBV30 and TRBJ2-2; a possible D gene is TRBD1 (6 bases). This CDR3 has 16 amino acids. Germline values: CDR1 GTSNPN, CDR2 SVGIG (reference sequence). V was shortened by 0 bases and J by 5 bases, with 16 bases between the two germline ends. The DNA for the CDR3 is TGTGCCTGGAGTGTGGGGGCGGCCTTCGGGACCGGGGAGCTGTTTTTT. Its translation: CAWSVGAAFGTGELFF.

The chain is built from TRBV6-5 and TRBJ1-2; a possible D gene is TRBD1 (6 bases). The V end was cut by 7 bases, the J end by 6 bases, with 12 bases between. The CDR3 length is 12 residues. Germline CDR1 reads MNHEY; CDR2 reads SVGAGI. CDR3: CASIKAGDGYTF. In DNA, the CDR3 is TGTGCCAGCATCAAGGCAGGGGATGGCTACACCTTC.

This clone showed up just a few times. The gene calls are TRBV28 and TRBJ2-7; possibly TRBD1 for D (5 bases). This CDR3 contains 13 residues. The germline gives CDR1 MDHEN, CDR2 SYDVKM. Trimming removed 6 bases from V and 0 bases from J, with 9 bases in between. The CDR3 is CASRGPDSYEQYF. CDR3 bases: TGTGCCAGCAGGGGGCCCGACTCCTACGAGCAGTACTTC.

The rearrangement links TRBV27 to TRBJ1-1; D is unclear. V was clipped by 2 bases and J by 1 base, with 11 bases between them. The CDR3 has 15 amino acids. Per germline, CDR1 MNHEY and CDR2 SMNVEV (reference sequence). Here the CDR3 reads CASSLTNTANTEAFF. The CDR3, as DNA: TGTGCCAGCAGTTTAACAAACACAGCGAACACTGAAGCTTTCTTT.

The J gene is TRBJ1-5, the V gene TRBV7-2, with 11 bases lining up with TRBD1. Germline CDR1 SGHTA, CDR2 FQGNSA. The junction had 6 bases not matched to a gene; V was cut back by 4 bases and J by 7 bases. This CDR3 has 15 residues. This CDR3 is CASSWGTGGRQPQHF. CDR3 DNA: TGTGCCAGCAGCTGGGGGACAGGGGGGCGACAGCCCCAGCATTTT. Full variable domain (outside the CDR3, taken from reference TRBV7-2 and TRBJ1-5): GAGVSQSPSNKVTEKGKDVELRCDPISGHTALYWYRQSLGQGLEFLIYFQGNSAPDKSGLPSDRFSAERTGGSVSTLTIQRTQQEDSAVYLCASSWGTGGRQPQHFGDGTRLSIL.

The CDR3 DNA follows: TGTGCCAGCAGCTTAGGGGTAGGAAACACCATATATTTT. Translated, it gives CASSLGVGNTIYF. This chain links TRBV11-2 with TRBJ1-3, with D hard to call. This CDR3 spans 13 amino acids. Per germline, CDR1 SGHAT and CDR2 FQNNGV. Trimming stripped 1 base from V and 4 bases from J, with 5 bases between. Supplemented by reference TRBV11-2 and TRBJ1-3, the full variable domain reads EAGVAQSPRYKIIEKRQSVAFWCNPISGHATLYWYQQILGQGPKLLIQFQNNGVVDDSQLPKDRFSAERLKGVDSTLKIQPAKLEDSAVYLCASSLGVGNTIYFGEGSWLTVV.

The CDR3, as DNA: TGTGCCATAACGGGGGGGACTGGAAACACCATATATTTT. Protein: CAITGGTGNTIYF. This chain connects TRBV7-9 to TRBJ1-3; the D gene is possibly TRBD1 (5 bases). V was trimmed by 10 bases and J by 2 bases, leaving 12 bases between them. This CDR3 has 13 amino acids. Per germline, CDR1 SEHNR and CDR2 FQNEAQ (reference sequence).

V is TRBV28 and J is TRBJ2-7; D perhaps matches TRBD1 (7 bases). The CDR3 has 15 residues. Per germline, CDR1 MDHEN and CDR2 SYDVKM. Trimming stripped 0 bases from V and 1 base from J, with 10 bases between. The CDR3 DNA reads as TGTGCCAGCAGTTTATGGCCAGGGGGGTCCTACGAGCAGTACTTC. Its translation is CASSLWPGGSYEQYF.

The CDR3 DNA follows: TGTGCCAGCAGTCGAGGCTCGGCGGGGGGCAATGAGCAGTTCTTC. It is translated as CASSRGSAGGNEQFF. V usage is TRBV6-5 and J usage is TRBJ2-1; 8 bases fit TRBD2. This CDR3 is 15 amino acids long. Germline V gene sequence: CDR1 MNHEY, CDR2 SVGAGI. After removal of 5 bases from V and 6 bases from J, the junction contained 9 bases not matched to a gene.

This chain links TRBV19 with TRBJ2-4; 10 positions match TRBD1. This CDR3 contains 19 residues. Per germline, CDR1 LNHDA and CDR2 SQIVND (reference sequence). The junction had 14 bases not matched to a gene; V was cut back by 6 bases and J by 0 bases. The CDR3 here is CASRLTGGAWSIAKNIQYF. Written as DNA, the CDR3 is TGTGCCAGTAGACTGACAGGGGGCGCGTGGTCCATAGCCAAAAACATTCAGTACTTC.

J is TRBJ1-5 and V is TRBV2; 9 bases fit TRBD1. There are 16 residues in the CDR3. V lost 5 bases to trimming and J lost 7 bases; unmatched junction nucleotides: 12. Germline V gives CDR1 SNHLY, CDR2 FYNNEI. The CDR3 nucleotides read TGTGCCAGCAGTCCTAGTACGAACAGGGGGCTCCAGCCCCAGCATTTT. This gives the protein CASSPSTNRGLQPQHF.

The chain recombines TRBV30 with TRBJ2-5; no firm D call. V lost 3 bases and J 5 bases, leaving 10 bases between the germline ends. The CDR3 runs to 12 residues. Germline CDR1 GTSNPN, CDR2 SVGIG (reference sequence). CDR3 in DNA: TGTGCCTGGAGAACGTCAACCGAGACCCAGTACTTC. Translated: CAWRTSTETQYF.

This sequence joins TRBV9 and TRBJ2-2; 10 nucleotides align to TRBD2. V shed 4 bases, J shed 4 bases, and the junction held 4 bases outside the gene matches. CDR3 size: 15 residues. The germline gives CDR1 SGDLS, CDR2 YYNGEE. The DNA of the CDR3 is TGTGCCAGCAGCCCGGGACTAGCGACCACCGGGGAGCTGTTTTTT. It yields the protein CASSPGLATTGELFF. Supplemented by reference TRBV9 and TRBJ2-2, the full variable domain reads DSGVTQTPKHLITATGQRVTLRCSPRSGDLSVYWYQQSLDQGLQFLIQYYNGEERAKGNILERFSAQQFPDLHSELNLSSLELGDSALYFCASSPGLATTGELFFGEGSRLTVL.

The genes are TRBV6-4 and TRBJ2-7; 7 bases match TRBD1. CDR3 length: 14 residues. The J segment lost 1 base and the V segment lost 2 bases, leaving 2 bases of the junction unmatched. In germline, CDR1 is MRHNA, CDR2 SNTAGT. CDR3 in amino acids: CASSDKGASYEQYF. As DNA, the CDR3 is TGTGCCAGCAGTGACAAGGGGGCATCCTACGAGCAGTACTTC.

The V call is TRBV23-1, the J call TRBJ2-1, with a tentative D call TRBD1 (6 bases). TRBV23-1 is filed as an ORF, its function uncertain. The CDR3 length is 16 residues. V lost 6 bases and J lost 2, with 17 bases in between. CDR3 protein: CASRDDSGGAYNEQFF. The CDR3 DNA sequence: TGCGCCAGCAGGGACGATTCTGGGGGCGCCTACAATGAGCAGTTCTTC.

A word on this clone: The sample holds other DNA sequences that translate to the same CDR3. The V gene is TRBV19, the J gene TRBJ1-5; perhaps TRBD1 as D (6 bases). Germline V gives CDR1 LNHDA, CDR2 SQIVND (reference sequence). This CDR3 contains 15 residues. Trimming stripped 3 bases from V and 2 bases from J, with 11 bases between. The CDR3 DNA sequence: TGTGCCAGTAGTATTCCAGGGGCAGGCAATCAGCCCCAGCATTTT. Amino acids: CASSIPGAGNQPQHF.

The chain carries TRBV27 and TRBJ2-2; D remains ambiguous. V was cut by 4 bases and J by 3 bases, with 12 bases left in between. CDR3 size: 15 residues. Germline loops: CDR1 MNHEY, CDR2 SMNVEV (reference sequence). For the CDR3, the DNA is TGTGCCAGCAGTTATCTCCGGTTGGACACCGGGGAGCTGTTTTTT. Protein sequence: CASSYLRLDTGELFF.

V and J are TRBV18 and TRBJ1-1, with D perhaps matching TRBD1 (5 bases). CDR3 length: 15 residues. The V gene lost 2 bases and the J gene lost 4 bases, with 14 bases spanning the gap. CDR1 and CDR2 (germline): KGHSH, LQKENI. The CDR3 region has the DNA TGTGCCAGCTCACCAATGGTGGCGGGGGGCACTGAAGCTTTCTTT. Translated, it gives CASSPMVAGGTEAFF. Supplemented by reference TRBV18 and TRBJ1-1, the full variable domain reads NAGVMQNPRHLVRRRGQEARLRCSPMKGHSHVYWYRQLPEEGLKFMVYLQKENIIDESGMPKERFSAEFPKEGPSILRIQQVVRGDSAAYFCASSPMVAGGTEAFFGQGTRLTVV.

This clone was counted a single time. The CDR3 nucleotides read TGTGCCAGCAGTTCCGGGACCACCACCGGGGAGCTGTTTTTT. Its translation: CASSSGTTTGELFF. The chain recombines TRBV7-2 with TRBJ2-2; D is possibly TRBD1 or TRBD2 (5 bases each). The length of the CDR3 is 14 residues. The germline CDR1 and CDR2 sequences are SGHTA and FQGNSA. V was shortened by 6 bases and J by 4 bases, with 12 bases between the two germline ends.

Remarks on this clone: Other DNA sequences in the same sample also yield this CDR3. This chain links TRBV27 with TRBJ2-2, with 7 bases identical to TRBD1. CDR3 size: 15 residues. The V segment lost 3 bases and the J segment 2 bases; nucleotides outside the gene matches: 3. CDR1 and CDR2 (germline): MNHEY, SMNVEV (reference sequence). CDR3 region: CASSFDRANTGELFF. The CDR3 DNA reads as TGTGCCAGCAGTTTTGACAGGGCCAACACCGGGGAGCTGTTTTTT.

The chain recombines TRBV5-1 with TRBJ2-7, with a tentative D call TRBD2 (7 bases). Trimming cost V 4 bases and J 9 bases, with 17 bases left between them. This CDR3 contains 13 residues. From germline, CDR1 is SGHRS and CDR2 YFSETQ. The CDR3 region is CASSPGGPNGQYF. The CDR3 bases are TGCGCCAGCAGCCCGGGGGGCCCAAACGGGCAGTACTTC.

The chain is built from TRBV5-1 and TRBJ1-5; maybe TRBD1 (5 bases). Deletions cut 2 bases from V and 3 bases from J, with 18 bases between. Germline-derived CDR1 and CDR2 are SGHRS and YFSETQ. The CDR3 sequence is 17 residues long. CDR3 amino acids: CASSFGRQIRVNQPQHF. The CDR3 DNA reads as TGCGCCAGCAGCTTCGGGCGACAGATCAGGGTCAATCAGCCCCAGCATTTT. The full variable domain, rest sourced from reference TRBV5-1 and TRBJ1-5, is KAGVTQTPRYLIKTRGQQVTLSCSPISGHRSVSWYQQTPGQGLQFLFEYFSETQRNKGNFPGRFSGRQFSNSRSEMNVSTLELGDSALYLCASSFGRQIRVNQPQHFGDGTRLSIL.

For the CDR3, the DNA is TGTGCCAGCAGCTGGGGCGGTGTGACTAGCGGGAGTCGGGGGCAGTTCTTC. Its protein product is CASSWGGVTSGSRGQFF. The J gene is TRBJ2-1, the V gene TRBV5-4, with 12 bases lining up with TRBD2. V gave up 3 bases and J gave up 12 bases; unmatched junction bases: 16. The CDR3 runs to 17 residues. Germline V gene sequence: CDR1 SGHNT, CDR2 YYREEE (reference sequence).

The chain carries TRBV5-5 and TRBJ2-7; the D is unclear. CDR3 size: 11 residues. Germline CDR1 SGHKS, CDR2 YYEKEE (reference sequence). The V end lost 2 bases, the J end lost 4 bases, and 4 bases lay between the germline ends. This chain's CDR3 is CASSFTYEQYF. For the CDR3, the DNA is TGTGCCAGCAGCTTCACTTACGAGCAGTACTTC.

In DNA, the CDR3 is TGTGCCAGCAGCTTGCCCACTACCCTTAACAATGAGCAGTTCTTC. Its protein product is CASSLPTTLNNEQFF. V and J are TRBV11-2 and TRBJ2-1; no reliable D call. V lost 3 bases to trimming and J lost 5 bases, with 14 bases between them. The CDR3 is 15 residues long. Germline CDR1 is SGHAT and CDR2 is FQNNGV. Together with reference TRBV11-2 and TRBJ2-1, the CDR3 gives the full variable domain: EAGVAQSPRYKIIEKRQSVAFWCNPISGHATLYWYQQILGQGPKLLIQFQNNGVVDDSQLPKDRFSAERLKGVDSTLKIQPAKLEDSAVYLCASSLPTTLNNEQFFGPGTRLTVL.